This T cell receptor (beta chain) was obtained from a study of blood T cell repertoires in COVID-19. The table came from immunoSEQ multiplex PCR; TCRdb's copy has only in-frame clones and leaves some out. The top ten clones hold 0.65% to 0.95% of a sample with about 78,000 clones, around 90% of them seen once. CDR3 length: 11 amino acids. CDR1 is SGDLS and CDR2 is YYNGEE in the germline V gene. The ends were cut back, 5 bases at V and 7 bases at J, with 9 bases in the middle. This chain uses TRBV9 with TRBJ1-2; tentatively, D is TRBD1 (5 bases). This sequence was found in a woman over 75 with acute or convalescent COVID-19. The specimen sequenced was peripheral blood. The CDR3, as DNA: TGTGCCAGCAGTCCAGGGCCTGGCTACACCTTC. It translates to CASSPGPGYTF. The entire variable domain, with the rest obtained from reference TRBV9 and TRBJ1-2, is as follows: DSGVTQTPKHLITATGQRVTLRCSPRSGDLSVYWYQQSLDQGLQFLIQYYNGEERAKGNILERFSAQQFPDLHSELNLSSLELGDSALYFCASSPGPGYTFGSGTRLTVV.